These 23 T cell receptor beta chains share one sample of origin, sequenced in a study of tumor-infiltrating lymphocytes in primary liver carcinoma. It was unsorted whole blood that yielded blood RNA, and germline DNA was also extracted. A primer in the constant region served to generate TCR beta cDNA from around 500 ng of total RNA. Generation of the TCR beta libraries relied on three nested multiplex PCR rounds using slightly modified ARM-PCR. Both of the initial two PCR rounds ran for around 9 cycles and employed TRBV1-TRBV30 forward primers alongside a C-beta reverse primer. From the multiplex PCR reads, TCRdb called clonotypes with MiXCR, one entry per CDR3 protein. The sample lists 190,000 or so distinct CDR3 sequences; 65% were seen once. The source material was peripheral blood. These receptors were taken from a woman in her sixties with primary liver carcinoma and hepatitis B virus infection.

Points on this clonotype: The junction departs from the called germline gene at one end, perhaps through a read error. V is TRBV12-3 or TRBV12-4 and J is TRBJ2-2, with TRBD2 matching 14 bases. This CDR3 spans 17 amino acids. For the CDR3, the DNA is TGTGTCAGCAGTCCGACTAGCGGGAGGGAGAACACAGGGGAGCTGTTTTTT. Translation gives CVSSPTSGRENTGELFF.

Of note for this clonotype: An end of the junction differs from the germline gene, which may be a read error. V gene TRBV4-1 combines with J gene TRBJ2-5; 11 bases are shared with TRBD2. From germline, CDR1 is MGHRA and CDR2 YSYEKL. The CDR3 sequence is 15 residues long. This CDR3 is CASSQTSGREETRYF. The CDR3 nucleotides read TGCGCCAGCAGCCAAACTAGCGGGAGAGAAGAGACCCGGTACTTC.

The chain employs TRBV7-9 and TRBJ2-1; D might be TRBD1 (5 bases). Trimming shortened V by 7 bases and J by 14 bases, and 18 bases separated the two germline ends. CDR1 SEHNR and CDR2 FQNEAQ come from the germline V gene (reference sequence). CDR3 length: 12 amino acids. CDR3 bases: TGTGCCAGCATCTCACAGGTCGACCCGGAGTTCTTC. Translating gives CASISQVDPEFF.

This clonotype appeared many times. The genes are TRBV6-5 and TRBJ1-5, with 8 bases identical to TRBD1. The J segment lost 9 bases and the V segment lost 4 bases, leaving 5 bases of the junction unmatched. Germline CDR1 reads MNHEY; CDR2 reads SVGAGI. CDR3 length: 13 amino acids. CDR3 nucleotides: TGTGCCAGCAGTTCACAGGGGGGATCGCCCCAGCATTTT. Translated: CASSSQGGSPQHF.

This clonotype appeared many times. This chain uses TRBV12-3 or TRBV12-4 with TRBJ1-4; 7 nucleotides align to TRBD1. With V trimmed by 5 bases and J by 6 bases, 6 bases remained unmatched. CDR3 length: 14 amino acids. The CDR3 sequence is CASSTSGTDEKLFF. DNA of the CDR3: TGTGCCAGCAGTACTTCCGGGACAGATGAAAAACTGTTTTTT.

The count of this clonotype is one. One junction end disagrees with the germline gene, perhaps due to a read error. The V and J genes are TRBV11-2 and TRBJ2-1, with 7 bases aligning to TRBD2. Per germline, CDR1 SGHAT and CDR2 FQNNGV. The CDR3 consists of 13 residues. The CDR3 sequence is CASGLADYNEEFF. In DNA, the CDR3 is TGCGCCAGCGGCCTAGCGGATTACAATGAGGAGTTCTTT.

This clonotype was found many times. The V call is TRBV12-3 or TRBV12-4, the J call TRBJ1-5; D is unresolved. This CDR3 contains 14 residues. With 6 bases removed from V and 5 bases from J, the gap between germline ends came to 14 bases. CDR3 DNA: TGTGCCAGCAGGCGCCTGGCAGGAGATCAGCCCCAGCATTTT. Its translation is CASRRLAGDQPQHF.

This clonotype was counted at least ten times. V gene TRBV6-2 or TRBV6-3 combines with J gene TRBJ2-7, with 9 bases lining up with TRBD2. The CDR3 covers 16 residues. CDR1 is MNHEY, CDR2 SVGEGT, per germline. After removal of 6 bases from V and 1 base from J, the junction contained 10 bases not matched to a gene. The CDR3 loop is CASSFALAGNSYEQYF. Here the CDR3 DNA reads TGTGCCAGCAGCTTCGCCCTAGCGGGGAATTCCTACGAGCAGTACTTC.

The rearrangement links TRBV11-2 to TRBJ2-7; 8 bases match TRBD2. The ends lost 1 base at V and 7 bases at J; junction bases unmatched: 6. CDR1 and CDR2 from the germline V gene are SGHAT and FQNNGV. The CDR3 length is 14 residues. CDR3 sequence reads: CASSLAGGPEEQYF. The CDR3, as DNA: TGTGCCAGCAGCTTAGCGGGAGGGCCGGAGGAGCAGTACTTC.

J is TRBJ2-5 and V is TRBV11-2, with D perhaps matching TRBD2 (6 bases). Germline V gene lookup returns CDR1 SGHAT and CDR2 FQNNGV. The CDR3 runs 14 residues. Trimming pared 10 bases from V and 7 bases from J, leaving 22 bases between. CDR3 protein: CANSHLEGKRTQYF. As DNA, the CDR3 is TGTGCCAACAGTCATTTGGAGGGGAAAAGGACCCAGTACTTC.

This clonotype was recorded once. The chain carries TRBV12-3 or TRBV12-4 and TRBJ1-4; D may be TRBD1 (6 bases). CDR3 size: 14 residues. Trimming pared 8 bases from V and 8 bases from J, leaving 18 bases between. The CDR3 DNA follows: TGTGCCAGCGGCGACCGGGCCCAGGGGGAAAAACTGTTTTTT. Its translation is CASGDRAQGEKLFF.

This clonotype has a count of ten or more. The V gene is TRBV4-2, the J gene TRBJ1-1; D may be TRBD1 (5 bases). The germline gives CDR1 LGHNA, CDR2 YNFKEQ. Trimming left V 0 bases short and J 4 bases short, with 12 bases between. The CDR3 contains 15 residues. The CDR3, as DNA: TGTGCCAGCAGCCAAGATCGGGACTTGGCCACTGAAGCTTTCTTT. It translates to CASSQDRDLATEAFF.

CDR3 DNA sequence: TGTGCCAGCAGCCGGGGGGTCGGTAGCGGGAACACAGATACGCAGTATTTT. It codes for CASSRGVGSGNTDTQYF. The V call is TRBV5-4, the J call TRBJ2-3; 8 bases map to TRBD2. The CDR3 has 17 residues. Germline V gives CDR1 SGHNT, CDR2 YYREEE (reference sequence). V lost 4 bases and J lost 2; bases outside the gene matches: 12.

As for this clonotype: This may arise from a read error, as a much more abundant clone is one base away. The CDR3 spells CASSLYSLNTKAFF. As DNA, the CDR3 is TGTGCCAGCAGTTTATACAGCTTGAACACTAAAGCTTTCTTT. The gene calls are TRBV12-3 or TRBV12-4 and TRBJ1-1, with D unclear. The CDR3 runs to 14 residues.

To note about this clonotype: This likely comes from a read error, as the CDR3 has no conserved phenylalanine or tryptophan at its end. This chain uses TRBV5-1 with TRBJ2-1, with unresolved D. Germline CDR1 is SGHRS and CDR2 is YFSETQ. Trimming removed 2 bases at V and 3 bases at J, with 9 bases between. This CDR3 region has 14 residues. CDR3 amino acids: CASSFTLGYNEQFY. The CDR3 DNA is TGCGCCAGCAGCTTTACCCTAGGCTACAATGAGCAGTTCTAC.

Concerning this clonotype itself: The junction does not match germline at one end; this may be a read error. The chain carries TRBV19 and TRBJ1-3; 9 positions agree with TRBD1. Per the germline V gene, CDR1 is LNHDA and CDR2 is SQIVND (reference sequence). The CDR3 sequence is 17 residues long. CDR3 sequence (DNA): TGTGCCAATAGTATTTTACAGGGGGCCGGCTCTGGAAACACCATATATTTT. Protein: CANSILQGAGSGNTIYF.

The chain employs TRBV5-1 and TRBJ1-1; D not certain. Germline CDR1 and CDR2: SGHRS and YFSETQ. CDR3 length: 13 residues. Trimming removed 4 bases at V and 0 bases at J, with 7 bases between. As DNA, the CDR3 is TGCGCCAGCAGCCCTAATATGAACACTGAAGCTTTCTTT. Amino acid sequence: CASSPNMNTEAFF. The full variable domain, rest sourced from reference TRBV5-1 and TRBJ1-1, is KAGVTQTPRYLIKTRGQQVTLSCSPISGHRSVSWYQQTPGQGLQFLFEYFSETQRNKGNFPGRFSGRQFSNSRSEMNVSTLELGDSALYLCASSPNMNTEAFFGQGTRLTVV.

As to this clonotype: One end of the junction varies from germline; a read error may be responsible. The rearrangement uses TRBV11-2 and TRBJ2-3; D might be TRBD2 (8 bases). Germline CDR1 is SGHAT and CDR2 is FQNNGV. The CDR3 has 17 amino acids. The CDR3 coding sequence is TGTACCATCAGCCCCCTCTCGGGAGGGACAGTCACAGATACGCAGTGTTTT. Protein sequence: CTISPLSGGTVTDTQCF.

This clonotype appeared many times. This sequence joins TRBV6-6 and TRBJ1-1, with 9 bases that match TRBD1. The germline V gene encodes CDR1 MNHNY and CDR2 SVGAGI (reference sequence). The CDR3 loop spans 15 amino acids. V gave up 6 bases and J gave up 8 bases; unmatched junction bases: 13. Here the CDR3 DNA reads TGTGCCAGCAGCAGTATAATTACAGGGGGCAGAGAAGCTTTCTTT. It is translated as CASSSIITGGREAFF.

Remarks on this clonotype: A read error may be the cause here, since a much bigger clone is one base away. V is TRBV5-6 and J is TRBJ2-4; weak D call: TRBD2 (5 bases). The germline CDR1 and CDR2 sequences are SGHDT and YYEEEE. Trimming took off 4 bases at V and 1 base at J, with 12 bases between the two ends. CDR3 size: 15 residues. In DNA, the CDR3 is TGTGCCAGCAGCCGAGAGGAGGTTGCCAAAAACATTCAGTACTTC. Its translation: CASSREEVAKNIQYF.

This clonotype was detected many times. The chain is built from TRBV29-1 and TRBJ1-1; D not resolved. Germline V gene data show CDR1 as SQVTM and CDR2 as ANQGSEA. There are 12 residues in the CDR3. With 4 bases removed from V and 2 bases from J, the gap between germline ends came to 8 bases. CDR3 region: CSVVASNTEAFF. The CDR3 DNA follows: TGCAGCGTTGTCGCATCCAACACTGAAGCTTTCTTT. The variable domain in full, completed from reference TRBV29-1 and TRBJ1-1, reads SAVISQKPSRDICQRGTSLTIQCQVDSQVTMMFWYRQQPGQSLTLIATANQGSEATYESGFVIDKFPISRPNLTFSTLTVSNMSPEDSSIYLCSVVASNTEAFFGQGTRLTVV.

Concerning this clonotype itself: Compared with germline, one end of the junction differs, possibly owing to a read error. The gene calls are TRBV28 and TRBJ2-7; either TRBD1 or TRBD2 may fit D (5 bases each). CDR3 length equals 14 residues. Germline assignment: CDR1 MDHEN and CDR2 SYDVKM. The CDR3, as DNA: TGTGCCAGCAGTTTAGAGGGGATACGGTACGAGCACTACTTC. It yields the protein CASSLEGIRYEHYF.

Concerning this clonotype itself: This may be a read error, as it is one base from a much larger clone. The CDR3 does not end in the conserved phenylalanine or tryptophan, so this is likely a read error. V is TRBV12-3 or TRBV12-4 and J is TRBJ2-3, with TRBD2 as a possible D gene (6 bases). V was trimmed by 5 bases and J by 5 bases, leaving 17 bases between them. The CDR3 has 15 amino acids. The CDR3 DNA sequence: TGTGCCAGCAGTCCACACAGATTGGGACTAGATACGCAGTATTTA. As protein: CASSPHRLGLDTQYL.